The next 4 T cell receptor beta chains were all read from a single sample in a study of T cell responses to AZD1222 COVID-19 vaccine (dated by TCRdb to the early 2020s). The time point label on this specimen signifies: about 28 days (+/-7) after the second vaccine dose. The library was made by the immunoSEQ multiplex PCR assay. Entries here come from immuneACCESS through TCRdb and include only in-frame sequences with V and J called. Some clones fail to appear in such tables; in the studies checked, an unresolved V gene covers under half of the shortfall, and the cause of the remainder is unknown. Across this sample there are under 140,000 clones, with roughly 90% seen only once. The ten largest account for around 15% of the sample. Sequencing used peripheral blood, obtained 28 days after the second AZD1222 dose. The receptors derive from an adult who received the AZD1222 COVID-19 vaccine.

This clone was counted at least ten times. V gene TRBV19 combines with J gene TRBJ1-1; D call uncertain. The CDR3 is 15 amino acids. V lost 4 bases to trimming and J lost 0 bases, with 12 bases between them. CDR1 is LNHDA, CDR2 SQIVND, per germline (reference sequence). The CDR3 nucleotides read TGTGCCAGTAGTACCTCCGGGTACTTGAACACTGAAGCTTTCTTT. Encoded protein: CASSTSGYLNTEAFF. Supplemented by reference TRBV19 and TRBJ1-1, the full variable domain reads DGGITQSPKYLFRKEGQNVTLSCEQNLNHDAMYWYRQDPGQGLRLIYYSQIVNDFQKGDIAEGYSVSREKKESFPLTVTSAQKNPTAFYLCASSTSGYLNTEAFFGQGTRLTVV.

The chain uses TRBV2 and TRBJ1-2; TRBD1 matches 9 bases. Germline lookup yields CDR1 SNHLY and CDR2 FYNNEI. V lost 2 bases, J lost 8 bases, and 6 bases stayed unmatched. This CDR3 is 14 amino acids long. This chain's CDR3 is CASSERGQGKGYTF. The CDR3 nucleotides read TGTGCCAGCAGTGAACGGGGACAGGGCAAGGGCTACACCTTC.

CDR3 nucleotide sequence: TGTGCCAGCTCACCGGGTCTTGACCAGCCCCAGCATTTT. The encoded protein is CASSPGLDQPQHF. The V call is TRBV18, the J call TRBJ1-5; D remains unclear. This CDR3 is 13 amino acids long. Germline loops: CDR1 KGHSH, CDR2 LQKENI. V lost 3 bases to trimming and J lost 7 bases, with 10 bases between them. The whole variable domain, filled in from reference TRBV18 and TRBJ1-5, reads NAGVMQNPRHLVRRRGQEARLRCSPMKGHSHVYWYRQLPEEGLKFMVYLQKENIIDESGMPKERFSAEFPKEGPSILRIQQVVRGDSAAYFCASSPGLDQPQHFGDGTRLSIL.

This rearrangement joins TRBV19 to TRBJ1-5; no reliable D call. V dropped 4 bases and J dropped 0 bases, with 13 bases sitting between them. Germline V gene lookup returns CDR1 LNHDA and CDR2 SQIVND (reference sequence). This CDR3 is built from 16 residues. Written as DNA, the CDR3 is TGTGCCAGTAGTACCTTAGGGCGGGGTAGCAATCAGCCCCAGCATTTT. It specifies CASSTLGRGSNQPQHF.